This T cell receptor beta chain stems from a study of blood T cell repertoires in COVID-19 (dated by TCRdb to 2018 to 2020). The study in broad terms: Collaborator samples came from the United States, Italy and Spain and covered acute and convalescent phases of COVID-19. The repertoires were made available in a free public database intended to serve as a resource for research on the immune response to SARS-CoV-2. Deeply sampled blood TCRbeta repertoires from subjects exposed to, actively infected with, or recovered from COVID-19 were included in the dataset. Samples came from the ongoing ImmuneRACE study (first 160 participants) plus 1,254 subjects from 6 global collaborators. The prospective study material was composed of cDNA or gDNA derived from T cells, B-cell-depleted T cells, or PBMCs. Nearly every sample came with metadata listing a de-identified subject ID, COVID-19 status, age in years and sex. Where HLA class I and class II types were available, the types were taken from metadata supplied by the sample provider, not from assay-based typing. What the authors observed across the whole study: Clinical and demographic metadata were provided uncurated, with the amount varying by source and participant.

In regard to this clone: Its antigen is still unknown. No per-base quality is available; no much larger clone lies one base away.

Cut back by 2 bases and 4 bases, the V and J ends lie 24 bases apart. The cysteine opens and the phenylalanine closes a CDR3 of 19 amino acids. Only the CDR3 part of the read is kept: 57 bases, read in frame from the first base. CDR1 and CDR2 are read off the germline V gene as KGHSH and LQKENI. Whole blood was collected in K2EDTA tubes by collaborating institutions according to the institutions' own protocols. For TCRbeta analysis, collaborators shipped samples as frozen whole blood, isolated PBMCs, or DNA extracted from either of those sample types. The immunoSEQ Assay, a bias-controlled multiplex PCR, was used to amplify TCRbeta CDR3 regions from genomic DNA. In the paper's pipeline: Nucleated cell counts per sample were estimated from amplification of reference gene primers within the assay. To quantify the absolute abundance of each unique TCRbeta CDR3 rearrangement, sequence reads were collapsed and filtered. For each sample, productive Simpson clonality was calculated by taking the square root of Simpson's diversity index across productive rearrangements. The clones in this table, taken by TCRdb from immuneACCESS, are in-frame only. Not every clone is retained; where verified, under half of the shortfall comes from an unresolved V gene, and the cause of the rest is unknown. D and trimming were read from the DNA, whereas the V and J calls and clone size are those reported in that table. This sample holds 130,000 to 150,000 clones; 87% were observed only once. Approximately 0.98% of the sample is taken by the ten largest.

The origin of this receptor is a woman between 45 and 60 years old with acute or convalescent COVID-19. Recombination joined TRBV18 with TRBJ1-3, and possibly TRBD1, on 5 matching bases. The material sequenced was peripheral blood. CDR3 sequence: CASSPELGTRGLLGNTIYF. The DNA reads TGTGCCAGCTCACCAGAGCTCGGGACTCGAGGTCTTCTAGGAAACACCATATATTTT.